What follows are 27 T cell receptor beta chains derived from one specimen sequenced in a study of CD8 T cells in ankylosing spondylitis (dated by TCRdb to about 2017). The library was obtained by 5' RACE. Instrument on record: Illumina MiSeq. In TCRdb, the public reads were trimmed at Q25 with fastp and aligned with MiXCR, with productive beta chains retained. When rows share a CDR3 protein, they turn into one entry using the most common DNA and genes. This sample comprises 25,000 to 35,000 distinct CDR3 sequences, approximately 14% of them detected only once. 36% of the sample comes from the top ten. The sequenced sample was blood. These receptor sequences come from a male donor with ankylosing spondylitis or in good health (not recorded which).

In this sample, this clonotype turned up a few times. The junction does not match germline at one end; this may be a read error. V is TRBV29-1 and J is TRBJ1-1; D is possibly TRBD1 (5 bases). The CDR3 sequence is 8 residues long. Germline V gene lookup returns CDR1 SQVTM and CDR2 ANQGSEA. CDR3 loop: CSEDQGLF. The CDR3 DNA reads TGCAGCGAGGACCAGGGCCTCTTT.

This chain uses TRBV20-1 with TRBJ2-1; D uncertain. V was cut by 1 base and J by 2 bases, with 3 bases left in between. CDR3 size: 12 residues. Germline V gives CDR1 DFQATT, CDR2 SNEGSKA (reference sequence). The CDR3 bases are TGCAGTGCTAGAGTACCCTACAATGAGCAGTTCTTC. Translated: CSARVPYNEQFF.

This clonotype was seen a handful of times. The CDR3 loop reads CSVRQVASGELFF. CDR3 nucleotide sequence: TGCAGCGTTAGACAGGTCGCTTCTGGGGAGCTGTTTTTT. The chain is built from TRBV29-1 and TRBJ2-2; possibly TRBD1 for D (6 bases). V lost 5 bases and J lost 8, with 15 bases in between. This CDR3 spans 13 amino acids. In germline, CDR1 is SQVTM, CDR2 ANQGSEA.

A few counts support this clonotype. This CDR3 is CASKPDRGVYNEQFF. As DNA, the CDR3 is TGTGCCAGCAAGCCCGACAGGGGGGTTTACAATGAGCAGTTCTTC. The chain links TRBV6-6 to TRBJ2-1, with TRBD1 matching over 9 bases. J gave up 4 bases and V 7 bases, and 8 bases lay outside the gene matches. The germline V gene encodes CDR1 MNHNY and CDR2 SVGAGI (reference sequence). The CDR3 spans 15 residues.

Only a few counts were recorded for this clonotype. This chain links TRBV10-3 with TRBJ2-2, with D possibly being TRBD1 (6 bases). The germline CDR1 and CDR2 sequences are ENHRY and SYGVKD. CDR3 length: 15 residues. Trimming took 10 bases from V and 0 from J, leaving 15 bases between them. CDR3 amino acids: CATTADSSNTGELFF. Written as DNA, the CDR3 is TGTGCCACGACTGCGGACAGCTCGAACACCGGGGAGCTGTTTTTT.

Sample share makes this clonotype medium-sized. V and J are TRBV5-1 and TRBJ2-1; possible D gene TRBD2, 5 bases. Trimming took 7 bases from V and 7 from J, leaving 21 bases between them. Germline V gene lookup returns CDR1 SGHRS and CDR2 YFSETQ. The CDR3 length is 15 residues. CDR3 in amino acids: CASRPDADRGNEQFF. The CDR3 coding sequence is TGCGCCAGCCGCCCGGACGCGGACCGCGGGAATGAGCAGTTCTTC.

This clonotype has just a few counts. This chain uses TRBV29-1 with TRBJ2-3, with D possibly called TRBD1 or TRBD2 (5 bases each). CDR1 and CDR2 (germline): SQVTM, ANQGSEA. This CDR3 spans 14 amino acids. V lost 1 base to trimming and J lost 4 bases, with 12 bases between them. The CDR3 DNA reads as TGCAGCGTTGAAGTTATCGGGACCGCAGATACGCAGTATTTT. Translated, it gives CSVEVIGTADTQYF.

The chain combines TRBV6-2 or TRBV6-3 with TRBJ2-2; D may be TRBD2 (5 bases). The CDR3 is 14 amino acids. Germline V gives CDR1 MNHEY, CDR2 SVGEGT. Trimming removed 7 bases at V and 1 base at J, with 10 bases between. The CDR3 DNA follows: TGTGCCAGCACCCAGGACTGGAACACCGGGGAGCTGTTTTTT. Protein: CASTQDWNTGELFF.

This clonotype came up a few times. The CDR3 is CSASPGQDEQYF. The CDR3 region has the DNA TGCAGTGCTTCCCCAGGGCAGGACGAGCAGTACTTC. The chain uses TRBV20-1 and TRBJ2-7; the D gene is possibly TRBD1 (5 bases). The CDR3 length is 12 residues. The V end lost 5 bases, the J end lost 5 bases, and 13 bases lay between the germline ends. Germline V lookup: CDR1 DFQATT, CDR2 SNEGSKA (reference sequence).

This clonotype has a handful of counts. The chain recombines TRBV7-2 with TRBJ2-3, with 10 bases lining up with TRBD2. The CDR3 sequence is 15 residues long. V lost 3 bases to trimming and J lost 7 bases; unmatched junction nucleotides: 7. Germline V lookup: CDR1 SGHTA, CDR2 FQGNSA. CDR3 region: CASSFSPGLAYTQYF. As DNA, the CDR3 is TGTGCCAGCAGCTTCAGTCCGGGACTAGCGTATACGCAGTATTTT.

This chain joins TRBV7-9 and TRBJ1-4, with 8 bases aligning to TRBD1. The germline CDR1 and CDR2 sequences are SEHNR and FQNEAQ (reference sequence). The CDR3 length is 15 residues. Trimming removed 5 bases from V and 7 bases from J; junction bases left unmatched: 9. In DNA form, the CDR3 reads TGTGCCAGCAGCCACCACAAAGACAGGGGTGAAAAACTGTTTTTT. It codes for CASSHHKDRGEKLFF.

As DNA, the CDR3 is TGTGCCAGCAGCGGTGAGGGGGCAGATACGCAGTATTTT. Translating it yields CASSGEGADTQYF. V and J are TRBV7-8 and TRBJ2-3, with D possibly TRBD1 on 6 matching bases. The germline V and J ends were trimmed by 5 bases and 4 bases, with 10 bases remaining between them. The germline V gene encodes CDR1 SGHVS and CDR2 FQNEAQ. This CDR3 comprises 13 residues.

This clonotype was seen a few times. The chain carries TRBV4-3 and TRBJ1-1; maybe TRBD1 (5 bases). The germline V and J ends were trimmed by 0 bases and 4 bases, with 9 bases remaining between them. In germline, CDR1 is LGHNA, CDR2 YSLEER. This CDR3 spans 14 amino acids. The CDR3 reads CASSQDGGVTEAFF. CDR3 sequence (DNA): TGCGCCAGCAGCCAAGATGGGGGGGTCACTGAAGCTTTCTTT.

There are many counts of this clonotype. This chain connects TRBV10-3 to TRBJ2-1; 7 bases fit TRBD1. Germline loops: CDR1 ENHRY, CDR2 SYGVKD. The CDR3 consists of 15 residues. V trimming: 6 bases; J trimming: 6 bases; junction bases outside the gene matches: 11. CDR3 region: CAISRDRDGGNEQFF. DNA of the CDR3: TGTGCCATCAGCCGAGACAGGGATGGGGGCAATGAGCAGTTCTTC.

A word on this clonotype: Its ends do not fully match the called genes, so a read error is possible. As DNA, the CDR3 is TGCAGTGCTAGAGATTCCGGACTAGCTTCTGTACATTTT. This codes for CSARDSGLASVHF. The chain uses TRBV20-1 and TRBJ2-3; 8 bases agree with TRBD2. Germline values: CDR1 DFQATT, CDR2 SNEGSKA (reference sequence). This CDR3 has 13 residues.

The gene calls are TRBV12-3 or TRBV12-4 and TRBJ2-2; possible D gene TRBD1, 6 bases. The CDR3 length is 15 residues. The ends were cut back, 2 bases at V and 3 bases at J, with 10 bases in the middle. CDR3 amino acids: CASSLTGSDTGELFF. As DNA, the CDR3 is TGTGCCAGCAGTTTAACAGGGTCCGACACCGGGGAGCTGTTTTTT.

This chain uses TRBV5-1 with TRBJ1-1; 7 nucleotides agree with TRBD1. CDR1 is SGHRS and CDR2 is YFSETQ in the germline V gene. V shed 4 bases and J 0 bases; nucleotides not matched to a gene: 3. This CDR3 contains 14 residues. This chain's CDR3 is CASSGGQMNTEAFF. The CDR3 DNA follows: TGCGCCAGCAGCGGGGGACAGATGAACACTGAAGCTTTCTTT.

This clonotype was detected a few times. DNA of the CDR3: TGTGCCAGCAGTACGGACGGGACAGAGAAAGAGACCCAGTACTTC. Amino acid sequence: CASSTDGTEKETQYF. The genes are TRBV12-3 or TRBV12-4 and TRBJ2-5, with 7 nucleotides matching TRBD1. The CDR3 has 15 amino acids. The J segment lost 3 bases and the V segment lost 5 bases, leaving 9 bases of the junction unmatched.

In this sample, this clonotype turned up a few times. The V gene is TRBV20-1, the J gene TRBJ1-4; no firm D call. This CDR3 has 12 amino acids. The germline V and J ends were trimmed by 3 bases and 8 bases, with 10 bases remaining between them. From germline, CDR1 is DFQATT and CDR2 SNEGSKA (reference sequence). This chain's CDR3 is CSASSMGEKLFF. For the CDR3, the DNA is TGCAGTGCTAGTTCTATGGGGGAAAAACTGTTTTTT.

This chain links TRBV11-2 with TRBJ2-7, with 7 bases identical to TRBD1. Germline V gives CDR1 SGHAT, CDR2 FQNNGV. J gave up 6 bases and V 2 bases, and 10 bases lay outside the gene matches. The CDR3 is 15 residues long. The CDR3 DNA is TGTGCCAGCAGCTTATTAGGGGGCGCGGTCAGCGAGCAGTACGTC. Protein product: CASSLLGGAVSEQYV.

In its sample, this clonotype was seen a few times. The rearrangement joins TRBV5-1 to TRBJ2-3, with TRBD2 matching over 8 bases. Germline assignment: CDR1 SGHRS and CDR2 YFSETQ. V lost 4 bases and J lost 4; bases outside the gene matches: 5. This CDR3 contains 14 residues. CDR3 in amino acids: CASSIAGIPDTQYF. DNA of the CDR3: TGCGCCAGCAGCATAGCGGGAATCCCAGATACGCAGTATTTT. Looking up the rest from reference TRBV5-1 and TRBJ2-3 gives the full variable domain: KAGVTQTPRYLIKTRGQQVTLSCSPISGHRSVSWYQQTPGQGLQFLFEYFSETQRNKGNFPGRFSGRQFSNSRSEMNVSTLELGDSALYLCASSIAGIPDTQYFGPGTRLTVL.

The V and J genes are TRBV23-1 and TRBJ1-5; 9 positions match TRBD1. TRBV23-1 is designated an ORF whose function remains uncertain. The CDR3 spans 16 residues. Trimming at V came to 3 bases and at J to 6 bases, leaving 9 bases not matched to a gene. The CDR3 DNA reads as TGCGCCAGCAGTCAGCCCTTTACAGGGGGCTGTCAGCCCCAGCATTTT. This codes for CASSQPFTGGCQPQHF.

This clonotype was seen more than once but under ten times. The rearrangement links TRBV12-3 or TRBV12-4 to TRBJ2-7, with unresolved D. The CDR3 has 14 amino acids. V dropped 1 base and J dropped 2 bases, with 9 bases sitting between them. CDR3 region: CASSLGLFPYEQYV. The CDR3 region has the DNA TGTGCCAGCAGTTTAGGACTGTTCCCCTACGAGCAGTACGTC.

The chain couples TRBV20-1 to TRBJ2-3; 9 bases map to TRBD2. The J segment lost 5 bases and the V segment lost 1 base, leaving 7 bases of the junction unmatched. Germline lookup yields CDR1 DFQATT and CDR2 SNEGSKA (reference sequence). This CDR3 contains 15 residues. The CDR3 DNA sequence: TGCAGTGCTAGAGGGACTAGCGAAAATCGAGATACGCAGTATTTT. Its protein is CSARGTSENRDTQYF.

This clonotype came up a few times. This chain joins TRBV10-3 and TRBJ2-5, with 7 bases fitting TRBD1. CDR1 and CDR2 from the germline V gene are ENHRY and SYGVKD. V lost 3 bases and J lost 1; bases outside the gene matches: 5. This CDR3 spans 15 amino acids. In DNA, the CDR3 is TGTGCCATCAGTGAAGGGGGCCGTACCCAAGAGACCCAGTACTTC. This gives the protein CAISEGGRTQETQYF.

The chain is built from TRBV5-1 and TRBJ1-3, with 7 bases lining up with TRBD1. The CDR3 contains 16 residues. Germline trimming cut 4 bases from V and 0 bases from J; bases unmatched to any gene: 7. Germline V gene sequence: CDR1 SGHRS, CDR2 YFSETQ. CDR3 sequence: CASSATGDSSGNTIYF. For the CDR3, the DNA is TGCGCCAGCAGCGCCACAGGGGATAGCTCTGGAAACACCATATATTTT. The whole variable domain, remainder taken from reference TRBV5-1 and TRBJ1-3, is KAGVTQTPRYLIKTRGQQVTLSCSPISGHRSVSWYQQTPGQGLQFLFEYFSETQRNKGNFPGRFSGRQFSNSRSEMNVSTLELGDSALYLCASSATGDSSGNTIYFGEGSWLTVV.

This clonotype turned up a few times. This CDR3 reads CASSRGNEQYV. In DNA, the CDR3 is TGTGCCAGCAGTCGGGGGAACGAGCAGTACGTC. The gene calls are TRBV12-3 or TRBV12-4 and TRBJ2-7, with D maybe TRBD2 (6 bases). Trimming cost V 5 bases and J 5 bases, with 7 bases left between them. The CDR3 sequence is 11 residues long.